The 18 T cell receptor beta chains below were found in one sample sequenced in a study of OX40 agonist ivuxolimab in advanced cancers. Here immunoSEQ multiplex PCR was the method, and the copy in TCRdb shows in-frame clones only, minus some. Here the sample spans approximately 30,000 clones, approximately 90% being singletons. The sample consisted of CD4+ or CD8+ T cells sorted from blood, taken in a trial of the OX40 agonist ivuxolimab. These receptors were obtained from an adult with an advanced solid tumor such as melanoma, head and neck, liver or kidney cancer.

The chain carries TRBV4-3 and TRBJ2-5; D tentatively fits TRBD1 or TRBD2 (5 bases each). There are 15 residues in the CDR3. Germline CDR1 reads LGHNA; CDR2 reads YSLEER. Deletions cut 0 bases from V and 5 bases from J, with 13 bases between. In DNA, the CDR3 is TGCGCCAGCAGCCAAGATCGGGGCAGGGCCGAGACCCAGTACTTC. Amino acid sequence: CASSQDRGRAETQYF.

The chain is built from TRBV5-4 and TRBJ2-7; D uncertain. The ends were cut back, 0 bases at V and 7 bases at J, with 8 bases in the middle. CDR3 size: 12 residues. Germline V gene lookup returns CDR1 SGHNT and CDR2 YYREEE (reference sequence). CDR3 amino acids: CASSLVSEEQYF. The CDR3 DNA follows: TGTGCCAGCAGCTTGGTAAGCGAAGAGCAGTACTTC.

The rearrangement joins TRBV2 to TRBJ1-5, with D perhaps TRBD1 (5 bases). The V end was cut by 5 bases, the J end by 2 bases, with 10 bases between. The germline gives CDR1 SNHLY, CDR2 FYNNEI. The CDR3 sequence is 14 residues long. In DNA, the CDR3 is TGTGCCAGCAGTTTGTGGGGGGGCAATCAGCCCCAGCATTTT. Translation: CASSLWGGNQPQHF.

This chain connects TRBV5-5 to TRBJ1-4, with D possibly matching TRBD1 (6 bases). V lost 3 bases, J lost 8 bases, and 17 bases lay in between. CDR3 length: 15 residues. Per the germline V gene, CDR1 is SGHKS and CDR2 is YYEKEE (reference sequence). This CDR3 reads CASSWSGGTEEKLFF. In DNA, the CDR3 is TGTGCCAGCAGCTGGAGCGGGGGCACGGAGGAAAAACTGTTTTTT. The full variable domain, in which reference TRBV5-5 and TRBJ1-4 provide the parts outside the CDR3, is DAGVTQSPTHLIKTRGQQVTLRCSPISGHKSVSWYQQVLGQGPQFIFQYYEKEERGRGNFPDRFSARQFPNYSSELNVNALLLGDSALYLCASSWSGGTEEKLFFGSGTQLSVL.

V gene TRBV7-2 combines with J gene TRBJ2-3, with D possibly TRBD2 on 6 matching bases. Between the trimmed V and J ends, which lost 1 base and 3 bases, there was a span of 8 bases. CDR1 is SGHTA, CDR2 FQGNSA, per germline. CDR3 length: 14 amino acids. CDR3 nucleotides: TGTGCCAGCAGCTTAGTCGCGGGAACAGATACGCAGTATTTT. Protein: CASSLVAGTDTQYF. The full variable domain, in which reference TRBV7-2 and TRBJ2-3 provide the parts outside the CDR3, is GAGVSQSPSNKVTEKGKDVELRCDPISGHTALYWYRQSLGQGLEFLIYFQGNSAPDKSGLPSDRFSAERTGGSVSTLTIQRTQQEDSAVYLCASSLVAGTDTQYFGPGTRLTVL.

CDR3 in amino acids: CASSVKGLEQYF. CDR3 bases: TGTGCCAGCAGTGTTAAGGGGCTCGAGCAGTACTTC. The chain carries TRBV2 and TRBJ2-7; TRBD1 might be the D (5 bases). The germline CDR1 and CDR2 sequences are SNHLY and FYNNEI. V was cut by 4 bases and J by 6 bases, with 10 bases left in between. CDR3 size: 12 residues.

The chain is built from TRBV28 and TRBJ1-3, with TRBD1 as a possible D gene (5 bases). The CDR3 covers 13 residues. Germline-derived CDR1 and CDR2 are MDHEN and SYDVKM. Trimming left V 8 bases short and J 1 base short, with 9 bases between. The CDR3 DNA reads as TGTGCCAGCGGGGGACTATCTGGAAACACCATATATTTT. This sequence encodes CASGGLSGNTIYF. The full variable domain, with the rest looked up from reference TRBV28 and TRBJ1-3, is DVKVTQSSRYLVKRTGEKVFLECVQDMDHENMFWYRQDPGLGLRLIYFSYDVKMKEKGDIPEGYSVSREKKERFSLILESASTNQTSMYLCASGGLSGNTIYFGEGSWLTVV.

The V gene is TRBV6-5, the J gene TRBJ2-7; 8 positions match TRBD2. Germline values: CDR1 MNHEY, CDR2 SVGAGI. The CDR3 extends over 14 amino acids. J lost 7 bases, V lost 7 bases, and 12 bases had no gene match. The CDR3, as DNA: TGTGCCAGCAAGTTGCGGGGGGCCCTCTATGAGCAGTACTTC. Protein sequence: CASKLRGALYEQYF.

The V and J genes are TRBV7-6 and TRBJ2-2; 14 nucleotides align to TRBD2. The germline V gene encodes CDR1 SGHVS and CDR2 FNYEAQ. The CDR3 runs to 18 residues. V was pared by 5 bases and J by 0 bases, with 5 bases of the junction left unmatched. CDR3 bases: TGTGCCAGCAGCCGGGGACTAGCGGGAGTCCCGAACACCGGGGAGCTGTTTTTT. It is translated as CASSRGLAGVPNTGELFF.

This clone came up once. V is TRBV15 and J is TRBJ2-7; a possible D gene is TRBD2 (5 bases). Germline V gene data show CDR1 as LNHNV and CDR2 as YYDKDF (reference sequence). The CDR3 totals 14 residues. The V end was cut by 1 base, the J end by 2 bases, with 9 bases between. CDR3 coding DNA: TGTGCCACCAGCAGAGGGAGGTATCCCTACGAGCAGTACTTC. Translation gives CATSRGRYPYEQYF.

J is TRBJ1-4 and V is TRBV4-1; D remains unclear. The CDR3 is 16 residues long. Germline assignment: CDR1 MGHRA and CDR2 YSYEKL. The V and J ends lost 1 base and 4 bases respectively, with 13 bases between them. The CDR3 bases are TGCGCCAGCAGCCAAGTTAGGGCCAGTCTTAATGAAAAACTGTTTTTT. It encodes CASSQVRASLNEKLFF.

This sequence joins TRBV5-1 and TRBJ1-1, with TRBD1 matching over 7 bases. The germline V gene encodes CDR1 SGHRS and CDR2 YFSETQ. The CDR3 extends over 15 amino acids. V gave up 4 bases and J gave up 0 bases; unmatched junction bases: 6. The CDR3 DNA is TGCGCCAGCAGCCCAGGACAGGTGCTGAACACTGAAGCTTTCTTT. It translates to CASSPGQVLNTEAFF.

The chain uses TRBV5-4 and TRBJ2-2, with TRBD1 matching 8 bases. This CDR3 has 15 amino acids. The V gene's germline CDR1 is SGHNT and CDR2 YYREEE (reference sequence). V lost 2 bases, J lost 2 bases, and 2 bases stayed unmatched. The CDR3 DNA follows: TGTGCCAGCAGCTTAGGACAGGGTAACACCGGGGAGCTGTTTTTT. Its translation: CASSLGQGNTGELFF.

The chain combines TRBV5-1 with TRBJ2-7; possible D gene TRBD1, 6 bases. The CDR3 runs 15 residues. V was pared by 0 bases and J by 6 bases, with 16 bases between. CDR1 and CDR2 (germline): SGHRS, YFSETQ. In DNA form, the CDR3 reads TGCGCCAGCAGCTTGGAGCAGGGGCAAGACCTCGAGCAGTACTTC. It encodes CASSLEQGQDLEQYF. The variable domain in full, completed from reference TRBV5-1 and TRBJ2-7, reads KAGVTQTPRYLIKTRGQQVTLSCSPISGHRSVSWYQQTPGQGLQFLFEYFSETQRNKGNFPGRFSGRQFSNSRSEMNVSTLELGDSALYLCASSLEQGQDLEQYFGPGTRLTVT.

The rearrangement uses TRBV5-1 and TRBJ2-7; the D gene is possibly TRBD2 (7 bases). Trimming removed 4 bases from V and 6 bases from J, with 17 bases in between. Germline CDR1 reads SGHRS; CDR2 reads YFSETQ. The CDR3 length is 14 residues. The CDR3 protein is CASSARGGSGEQYF. The DNA for the CDR3 is TGCGCCAGCAGCGCGAGGGGGGGCTCCGGCGAGCAGTACTTC.

The chain uses TRBV19 and TRBJ1-1, with 8 nucleotides matching TRBD1. The CDR3 loop spans 14 amino acids. Germline V lookup: CDR1 LNHDA, CDR2 SQIVND (reference sequence). Trimming took 0 bases from V and 8 from J; bases not matched to a gene: 5. The DNA of the CDR3 is TGTGCCAGTAGTATAGAGGACAGGGCTTTGGAAGCTTTCTTT. Protein product: CASSIEDRALEAFF.

J is TRBJ2-2 and V is TRBV19; no firm D call. V shed 3 bases and J shed 5 bases, with 13 bases lying between them. The V gene's germline CDR1 is LNHDA and CDR2 SQIVND (reference sequence). The CDR3 spans 15 residues. The chain's CDR3 is CASSILDTRTGELFF. CDR3 in DNA: TGTGCCAGTAGTATTCTCGACACTCGTACCGGGGAGCTGTTTTTT.

The chain is built from TRBV28 and TRBJ1-2; D perhaps matches TRBD1 (6 bases). The CDR3 sequence is 13 residues long. Trimming took off 8 bases at V and 4 bases at J, with 14 bases between the two ends. From germline, CDR1 is MDHEN and CDR2 SYDVKM. This CDR3 is CASGGQRTYGYTF. The CDR3, as DNA: TGTGCCAGCGGAGGACAGCGAACCTATGGCTACACCTTC.